The 7 T cell receptor beta chains presented below share a single source sample, sequenced in a study of T cells in localized non-small cell lung cancer. This table comes from immunoSEQ multiplex PCR, and its TCRdb copy is limited to in-frame clones, with some not included. The repertoire has some 20,000 clones, approximately 90% of them found once; the top ten carry 6.9%. The specimen was peripheral blood, collected before any cancer treatment. The source of these receptors is a woman aged 35 to 69 with stage I lung adenocarcinoma.

V usage is TRBV30 and J usage is TRBJ1-1; D remains unclear. The CDR3 runs to 11 residues. V was shortened by 1 base and J by 4 bases, with 4 bases between the two germline ends. From germline, CDR1 is GTSNPN and CDR2 SVGIG (reference sequence). CDR3 amino acids: CAWSGSTEAFF. CDR3 nucleotide sequence: TGTGCCTGGAGTGGAAGCACTGAAGCTTTCTTT. Using reference TRBV30 and TRBJ1-1 for the parts outside the CDR3, the full variable domain is SQTIHQWPATLVQPVGSPLSLECTVEGTSNPNLYWYRQAAGRGLQLLFYSVGIGQISSEVPQNLSASRPQDRQFILSSKKLLLSDSGFYLCAWSGSTEAFFGQGTRLTVV.

As for this clone: The sample holds other DNA sequences that translate to the same CDR3. This chain uses TRBV2 with TRBJ1-1; maybe TRBD1 (5 bases). V dropped 7 bases and J dropped 1 base, with 7 bases sitting between them. CDR1 is SNHLY, CDR2 FYNNEI, per germline. CDR3 length: 12 amino acids. CDR3 protein: CASNTGNTEAFF. Here the CDR3 DNA reads TGTGCCAGCAATACAGGGAACACTGAAGCTTTCTTT.

This rearrangement joins TRBV7-9 to TRBJ1-3; maybe TRBD1 (5 bases). The germline gives CDR1 SEHNR, CDR2 FQNEAQ (reference sequence). Trimming removed 5 bases from V and 0 bases from J, with 17 bases in between. The CDR3 totals 17 residues. CDR3 coding DNA: TGTGCCAGCAGCCCCACCCGGGGGGGATACTCTGGAAACACCATATATTTT. Protein: CASSPTRGGYSGNTIYF.

The J gene is TRBJ2-3, the V gene TRBV7-9, with TRBD2 as a possible D gene (5 bases). V was trimmed by 2 bases and J by 6 bases, leaving 15 bases between them. CDR3 size: 15 residues. CDR1 SEHNR and CDR2 FQNEAQ come from the germline V gene (reference sequence). CDR3 bases: TGTGCCAGCAGCTTAAGGCTCCCCGGGATCGATACGCAGTATTTT. This translates into CASSLRLPGIDTQYF.

The V gene is TRBV28, the J gene TRBJ1-1, with 7 nucleotides matching TRBD1. Germline V gene sequence: CDR1 MDHEN, CDR2 SYDVKM. The length of the CDR3 is 17 residues. With 5 bases clipped from V and 2 bases from J, the junction kept 14 bases outside the gene matches. In nucleotides, the CDR3 is TGTGCCAGCAGTAGAAAAGATCGGGACAGCCGAAACACTGAAGCTTTCTTT. Translation gives CASSRKDRDSRNTEAFF.

The chain carries TRBV2 and TRBJ2-7; 7 bases map to TRBD1. Germline-derived CDR1 and CDR2 are SNHLY and FYNNEI. The trim removed 8 bases at V and 3 bases at J, leaving 7 bases unmatched. This CDR3 is built from 13 residues. As DNA, the CDR3 is TGTGCCAGCCAGACAGGGAATAACTACGAGCAGTACTTC. It is translated as CASQTGNNYEQYF.

The chain combines TRBV6-5 with TRBJ2-6; TRBD2 might be the D (6 bases). Germline CDR1 is MNHEY and CDR2 is SVGAGI. The CDR3 totals 15 residues. V lost 5 bases and J lost 0, with 8 bases in between. The CDR3 sequence is CASSQDYSGANVLTF. Written as DNA, the CDR3 is TGTGCCAGCAGTCAGGACTACTCTGGGGCCAACGTCCTGACTTTC.